The present entry profiles one T cell receptor beta chain with its context. Authors' processing steps: Nucleated cell number was recorded as an estimate derived from reference gene primer amplification. Profiled with immunoSEQ multiplex PCR; TCRdb holds only in-frame clones, not every one. The V and J calls and clone size come from that table; D and trimming were worked out from the DNA. The table lists some 200,000 clones, around nine tenths of them singletons. This record belongs to a study of blood T cell repertoires in COVID-19. Study details: In each case, the material was cDNA or gDNA derived from T cells, B-cell-depleted T cells, or PBMCs.

The CDR3 is made up of 11 amino acids. Germline V gene lookup returns CDR1 SQVTM and CDR2 ANQGSEA. With V trimmed by 7 bases and J by 5 bases, 2 bases remained unmatched. The chain employs TRBV29-1 and TRBJ2-1; 7 nucleotides match TRBD1. This TCR derives from a woman under 30 who had recovered from COVID-19. The sequencing sample was made of peripheral blood. The CDR3 coding sequence is TGCAGCGGGGACAGAGACAATGAGCAGTTCTTC. This codes for CSGDRDNEQFF.